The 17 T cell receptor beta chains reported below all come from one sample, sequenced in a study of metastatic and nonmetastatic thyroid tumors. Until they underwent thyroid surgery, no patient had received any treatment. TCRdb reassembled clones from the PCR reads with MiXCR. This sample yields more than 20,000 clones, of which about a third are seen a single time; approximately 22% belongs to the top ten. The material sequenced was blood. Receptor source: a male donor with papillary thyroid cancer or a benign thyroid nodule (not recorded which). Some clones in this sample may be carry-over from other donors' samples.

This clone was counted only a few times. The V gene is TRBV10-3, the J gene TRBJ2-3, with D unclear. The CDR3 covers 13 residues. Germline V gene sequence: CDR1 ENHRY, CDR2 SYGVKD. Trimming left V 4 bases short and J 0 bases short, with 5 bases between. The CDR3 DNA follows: TGTGCCATCAGTGTGGCTAGCACAGATACGCAGTATTTT. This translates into CAISVASTDTQYF.

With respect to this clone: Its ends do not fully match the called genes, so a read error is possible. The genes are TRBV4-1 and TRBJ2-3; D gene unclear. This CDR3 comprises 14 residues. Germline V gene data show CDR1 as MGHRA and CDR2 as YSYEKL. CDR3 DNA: TGCTCCAGCAGCCAAGTTAGGAGCACAGATACGCAGTATTTT. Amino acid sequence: CSSSQVRSTDTQYF.

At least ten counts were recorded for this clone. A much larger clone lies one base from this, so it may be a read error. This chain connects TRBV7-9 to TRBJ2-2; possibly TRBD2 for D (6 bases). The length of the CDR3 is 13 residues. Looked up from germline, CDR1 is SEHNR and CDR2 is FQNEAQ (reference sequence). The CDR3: CASSLSYTGGLFF. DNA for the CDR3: TGTGCCAGCAGCTTGAGTTACACCGGGGGGCTGTTTTTT.

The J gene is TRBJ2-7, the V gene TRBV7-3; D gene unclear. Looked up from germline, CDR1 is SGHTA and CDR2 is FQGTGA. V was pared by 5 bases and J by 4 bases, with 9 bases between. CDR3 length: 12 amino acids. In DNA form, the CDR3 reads TGTGCCAGCAGCCTTGAATATTACGAGCAGTACTTC. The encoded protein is CASSLEYYEQYF.

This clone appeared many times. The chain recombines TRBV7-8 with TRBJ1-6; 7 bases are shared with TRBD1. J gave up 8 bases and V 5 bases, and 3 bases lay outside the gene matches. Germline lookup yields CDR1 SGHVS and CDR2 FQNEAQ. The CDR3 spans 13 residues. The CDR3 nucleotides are TGTGCCAGCAGCACAACAGGGGATTCACCCCTCCACTTT. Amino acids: CASSTTGDSPLHF.

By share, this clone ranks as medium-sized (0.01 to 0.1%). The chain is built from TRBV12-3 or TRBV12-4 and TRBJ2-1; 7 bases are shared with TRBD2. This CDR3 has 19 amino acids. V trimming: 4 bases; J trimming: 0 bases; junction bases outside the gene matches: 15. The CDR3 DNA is TGTGCCAGCAGTTCAGCTAGGGGAGGGCAAATAAGCTCCTACAATGAGCAGTTCTTC. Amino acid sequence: CASSSARGGQISSYNEQFF.

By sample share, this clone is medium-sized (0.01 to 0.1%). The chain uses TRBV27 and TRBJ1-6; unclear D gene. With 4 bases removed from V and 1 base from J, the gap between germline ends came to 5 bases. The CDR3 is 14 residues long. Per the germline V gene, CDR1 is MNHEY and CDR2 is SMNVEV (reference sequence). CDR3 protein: CASSSLSYNSPLHF. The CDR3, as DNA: TGTGCCAGCAGTTCCCTTTCCTATAATTCACCCCTCCACTTT.

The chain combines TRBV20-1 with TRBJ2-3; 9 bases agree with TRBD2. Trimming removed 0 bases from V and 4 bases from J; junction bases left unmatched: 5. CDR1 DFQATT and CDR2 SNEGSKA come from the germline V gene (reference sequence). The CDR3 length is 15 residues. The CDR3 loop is CSARDTGGRADTQYF. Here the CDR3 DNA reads TGCAGTGCTAGAGATACTGGCGGGAGGGCAGATACGCAGTATTTT.

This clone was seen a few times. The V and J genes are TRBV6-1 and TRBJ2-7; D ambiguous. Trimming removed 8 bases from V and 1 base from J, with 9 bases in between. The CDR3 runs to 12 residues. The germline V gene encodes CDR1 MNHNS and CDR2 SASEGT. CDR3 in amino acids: CASGDWSYEQYF. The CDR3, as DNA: TGTGCCAGCGGCGACTGGTCCTACGAGCAGTACTTC.

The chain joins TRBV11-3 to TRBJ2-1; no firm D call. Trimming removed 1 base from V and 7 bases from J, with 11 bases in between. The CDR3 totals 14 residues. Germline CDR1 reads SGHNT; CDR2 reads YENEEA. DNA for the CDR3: TGTGCCAGCAGCTTAGTGGGTAACTCGAATGAGCAGTTCTTC. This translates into CASSLVGNSNEQFF.

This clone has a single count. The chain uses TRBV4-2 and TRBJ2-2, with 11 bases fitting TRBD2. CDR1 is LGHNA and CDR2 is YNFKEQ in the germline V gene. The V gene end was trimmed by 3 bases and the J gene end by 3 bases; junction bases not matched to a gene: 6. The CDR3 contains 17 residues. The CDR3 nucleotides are TGTGCCAGCAGCCAGGGGACTAGCGGCAAAGACACCGGGGAGCTGTTTTTT. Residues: CASSQGTSGKDTGELFF.

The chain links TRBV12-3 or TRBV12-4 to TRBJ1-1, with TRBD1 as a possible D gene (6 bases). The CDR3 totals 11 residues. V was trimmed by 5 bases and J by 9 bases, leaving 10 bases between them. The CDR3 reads CASSQGYQAFF. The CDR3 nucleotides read TGTGCCAGCAGTCAGGGGTATCAAGCTTTCTTT.

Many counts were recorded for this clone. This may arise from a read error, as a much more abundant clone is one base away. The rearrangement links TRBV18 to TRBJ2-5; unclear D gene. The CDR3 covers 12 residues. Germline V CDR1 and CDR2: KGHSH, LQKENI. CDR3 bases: TGTGCCAGCTCACCAACTGAAGAGGCCCAGTACTTC. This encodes CASSPTEEAQYF. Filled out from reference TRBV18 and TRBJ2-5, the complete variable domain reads NAGVMQNPRHLVRRRGQEARLRCSPMKGHSHVYWYRQLPEEGLKFMVYLQKENIIDESGMPKERFSAEFPKEGPSILRIQQVVRGDSAAYFCASSPTEEAQYFGPGTRLLVL.

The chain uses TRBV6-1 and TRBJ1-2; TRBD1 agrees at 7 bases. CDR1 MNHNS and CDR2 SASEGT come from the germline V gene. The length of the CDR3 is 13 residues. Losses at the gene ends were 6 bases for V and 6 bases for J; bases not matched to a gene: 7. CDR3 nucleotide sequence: TGTGCCAGCAGACCCCTGACAGGGCATGGCTACACCTTC. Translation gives CASRPLTGHGYTF.

CDR3 nucleotide sequence: TGTGCCAGCAGTTTATTTTCAGGGGCCTACGAGCAGTACTTC. Translating gives CASSLFSGAYEQYF. V gene TRBV27 combines with J gene TRBJ2-7; tentative D call: TRBD1 (6 bases). Germline assignment: CDR1 MNHEY and CDR2 SMNVEV (reference sequence). The CDR3 extends over 14 amino acids. V gave up 1 base and J gave up 2 bases, with 9 bases separating them.

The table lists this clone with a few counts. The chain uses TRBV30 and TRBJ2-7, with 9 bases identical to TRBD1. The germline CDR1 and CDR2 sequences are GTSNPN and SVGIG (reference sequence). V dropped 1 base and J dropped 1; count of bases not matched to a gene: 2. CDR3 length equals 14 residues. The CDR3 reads CAWSAGQGSYEQYF. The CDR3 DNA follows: TGTGCCTGGAGTGCGGGACAGGGTTCCTACGAGCAGTACTTC. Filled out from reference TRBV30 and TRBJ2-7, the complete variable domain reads SQTIHQWPATLVQPVGSPLSLECTVEGTSNPNLYWYRQAAGRGLQLLFYSVGIGQISSEVPQNLSASRPQDRQFILSSKKLLLSDSGFYLCAWSAGQGSYEQYFGPGTRLTVT.

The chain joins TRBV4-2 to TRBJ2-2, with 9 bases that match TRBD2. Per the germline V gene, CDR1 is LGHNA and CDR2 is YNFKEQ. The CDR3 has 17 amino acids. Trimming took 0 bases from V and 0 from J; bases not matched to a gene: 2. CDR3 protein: CASSQETSGTNTGELFF. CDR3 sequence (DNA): TGTGCCAGCAGCCAAGAGACTAGCGGTACGAACACCGGGGAGCTGTTTTTT.